This T cell receptor (beta chain) was sequenced during a study of T cell changes during pregnancy in multiple sclerosis. Germline V gene data show CDR1 as KGHSH and CDR2 as LQKENI. The V end lost 3 bases, the J end lost 2 bases, and 19 bases lay between the germline ends. The CDR3 has 17 residues. TCRdb's table, derived via immunoSEQ multiplex PCR, lists solely in-frame clones and lacks some. In the table there are fewer than 50,000 clones, approximately 87% of which are singletons. This chain links TRBV18 with TRBJ1-2; D call uncertain. The specimen comprised peripheral blood, sampled in the second trimester of pregnancy. This TCR derives from a female donor in good health, enrolled as a control in a pregnancy study. CDR3 residues: CASSPYVPGPSNYGYTF. The CDR3, as DNA: TGTGCCAGCTCACCCTATGTGCCGGGTCCTTCCAACTATGGCTACACCTTC.